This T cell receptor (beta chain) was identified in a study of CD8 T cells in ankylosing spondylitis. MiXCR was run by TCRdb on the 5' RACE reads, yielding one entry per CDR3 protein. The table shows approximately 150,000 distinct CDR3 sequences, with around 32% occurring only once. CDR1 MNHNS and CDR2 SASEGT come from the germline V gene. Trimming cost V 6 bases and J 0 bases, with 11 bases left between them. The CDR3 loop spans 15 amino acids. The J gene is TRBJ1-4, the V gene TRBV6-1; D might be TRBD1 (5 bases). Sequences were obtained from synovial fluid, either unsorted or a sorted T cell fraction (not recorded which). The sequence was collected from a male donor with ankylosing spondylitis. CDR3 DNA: TGTGCCAGCAGCGGGGGGGTTGCAACTAATGAAAAACTGTTTTTT. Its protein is CASSGGVATNEKLFF.